This TCR beta chain was documented in a study of neurological immune-mediated disorders. Findings of the study overall: None of the CDR3 amino acid sequences of expanded clones recurred across subjects, suggesting private repertoires in all groups. In HTLV-1-associated myelopathy, TCR clonal expansion was greatest, whereas multiple sclerosis had the least, falling below healthy controls.

This clonotype occurred many times. Its antigen remains unidentified. The germline V gene encodes CDR1 DFQATT and CDR2 SNEGSKA (reference sequence). V dropped 0 bases and J dropped 2 bases, with 10 bases sitting between them. The CDR3 covers 15 residues. 2 million PBMCs stored at -80 C were the source of the unsorted libraries. cDNA was made by 5'RACE with 10-nucleotide random UMIs. TCRdb reprocessed the 5' RACE reads via MiXCR and lists one record per CDR3 protein. This sample has some 37,000 distinct CDR3 sequences, with around an eighth found just once. V and J are TRBV20-1 and TRBJ2-2, with a tentative D call TRBD1 (5 bases). The specimen was PBMCs. The clonotype originates from a woman aged 45-60 years with HTLV-1-associated myelopathy (HAM/TSP). CDR3 sequence reads: CSARDGALNTGELFF. Here the CDR3 DNA reads TGCAGTGCTAGAGATGGGGCCCTCAACACCGGGGAGCTGTTTTTT.